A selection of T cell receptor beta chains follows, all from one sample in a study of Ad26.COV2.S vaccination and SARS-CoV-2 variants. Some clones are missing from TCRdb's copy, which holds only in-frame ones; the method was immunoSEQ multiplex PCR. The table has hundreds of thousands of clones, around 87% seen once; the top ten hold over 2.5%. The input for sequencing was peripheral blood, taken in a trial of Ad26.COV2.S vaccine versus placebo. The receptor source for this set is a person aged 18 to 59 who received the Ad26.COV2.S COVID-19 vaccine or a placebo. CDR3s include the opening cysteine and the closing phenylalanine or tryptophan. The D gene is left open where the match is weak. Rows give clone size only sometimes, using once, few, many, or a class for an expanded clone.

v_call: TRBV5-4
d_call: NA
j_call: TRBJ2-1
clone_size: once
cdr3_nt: TGTGCCAGCAGCTTGAGTGGGAGCTCCTACAATGAGCAGTTCTTC
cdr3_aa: CASSLSGSSYNEQFF

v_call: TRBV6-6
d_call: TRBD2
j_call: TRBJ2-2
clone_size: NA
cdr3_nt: TGTGCCAGCAGTCCCCCCCCGGGACTAGCGGGGGGATCTTTCACCGGGGAGCTGTTTTTT
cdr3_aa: CASSPPPGLAGGSFTGELFF

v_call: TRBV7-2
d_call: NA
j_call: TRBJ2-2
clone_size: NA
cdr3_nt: TGTGCCAGCAGCCCCACCACCGGGGCAGGGCACACCGGGGAGCTGTTTTTT
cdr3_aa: CASSPTTGAGHTGELFF

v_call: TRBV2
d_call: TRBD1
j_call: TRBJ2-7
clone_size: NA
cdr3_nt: TGTGCCAGCAGCACCCCGACAGGGGCTACCTACGAGCAGTACTTC
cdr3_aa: CASSTPTGATYEQYF

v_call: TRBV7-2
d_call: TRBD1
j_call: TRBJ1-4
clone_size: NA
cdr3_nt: TGTGCCAGCAGCTTATCTCTTAGGGGGCGAGGGAACCCTAATGAAAAACTGTTTTTT
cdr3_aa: CASSLSLRGRGNPNEKLFF

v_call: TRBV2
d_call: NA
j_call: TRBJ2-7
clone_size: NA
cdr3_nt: TGTGCCAGCAGGAACACAGCCGAGCAGTACTTC
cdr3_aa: CASRNTAEQYF

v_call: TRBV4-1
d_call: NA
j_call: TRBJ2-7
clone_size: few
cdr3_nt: TGCGCCAGCAGCCTAACGTACGGGGGATTAATCGAGCAGTACTTC
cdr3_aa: CASSLTYGGLIEQYF

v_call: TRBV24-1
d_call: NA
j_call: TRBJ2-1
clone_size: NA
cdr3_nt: TGTGCCACCAGTGACCCGAGATACAATGAGCAGTTCTTC
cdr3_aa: CATSDPRYNEQFF

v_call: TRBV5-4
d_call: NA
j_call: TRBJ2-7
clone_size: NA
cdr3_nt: TGTGCCAGCAGCTCCGGGAACTCCTACGAGCAGTACTTC
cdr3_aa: CASSSGNSYEQYF

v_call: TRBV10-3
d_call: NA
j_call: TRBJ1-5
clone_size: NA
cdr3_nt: TGTGCCATCAGGGGGTCGAGCAATCAGCCCCAGCATTTT
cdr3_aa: CAIRGSSNQPQHF

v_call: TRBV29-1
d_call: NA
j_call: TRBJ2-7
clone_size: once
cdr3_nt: TGCAGCGTTGATGCAGGGAGGCAGTACTTC
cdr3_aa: CSVDAGRQYF

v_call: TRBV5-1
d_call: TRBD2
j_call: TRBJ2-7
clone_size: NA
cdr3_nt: TGCGCCAGCAGCCCCCCTACTAGCGGGGTTTACGAGCAGTACTTC
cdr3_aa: CASSPPTSGVYEQYF

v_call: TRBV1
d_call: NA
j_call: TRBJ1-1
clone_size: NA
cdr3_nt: TGCACCAGCAGCCTAAGGGGGACAGCCAAGAACACTGAAGCTTTCTTT
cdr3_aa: CTSSLRGTAKNTEAFF

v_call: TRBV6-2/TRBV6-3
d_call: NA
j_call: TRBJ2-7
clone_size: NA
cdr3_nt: TGTGCCAGCAGTTACGGTGGTCAGTACGAGCAGTACTTC
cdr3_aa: CASSYGGQYEQYF

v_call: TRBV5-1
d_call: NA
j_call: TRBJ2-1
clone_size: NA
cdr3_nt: TGCGCCAGCAGCTTGAGTGTAGGGAATGAGCAGTTCTTC
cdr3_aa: CASSLSVGNEQFF

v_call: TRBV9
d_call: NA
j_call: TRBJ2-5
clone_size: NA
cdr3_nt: TGTGCCAGCAGCGGAGTCTCAGGACCCGGGGCGGAGACCCAGTACTTC
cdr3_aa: CASSGVSGPGAETQYF

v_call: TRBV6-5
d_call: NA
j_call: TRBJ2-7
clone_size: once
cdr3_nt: TGTGCCAGCCTAGACCCCGGGACAAAGTCCCACGAGCAGTACTTC
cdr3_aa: CASLDPGTKSHEQYF

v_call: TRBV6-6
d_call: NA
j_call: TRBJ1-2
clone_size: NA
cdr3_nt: TGTGCCAGCAGTTCGGATAGGGGAAACTATGGCTACACCTTC
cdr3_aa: CASSSDRGNYGYTF

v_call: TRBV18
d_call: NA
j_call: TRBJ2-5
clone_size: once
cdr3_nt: TGTGCCAGCTCACCAGGGTCAGGGCGTCAAGAGACCCAGTACTTC
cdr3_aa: CASSPGSGRQETQYF

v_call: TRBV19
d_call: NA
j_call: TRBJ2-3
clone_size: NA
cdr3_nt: TGTGCCAGTAGTATAGGTGGCGGCACAGATACGCAGTATTTT
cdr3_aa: CASSIGGGTDTQYF

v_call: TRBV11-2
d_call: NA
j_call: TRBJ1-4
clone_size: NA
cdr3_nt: TGTGCCAGCAGCTTACAGAGGGGTGACAGTGAAAAACTGTTTTTT
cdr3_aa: CASSLQRGDSEKLFF

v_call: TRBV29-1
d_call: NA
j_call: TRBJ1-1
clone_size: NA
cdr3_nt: TGCAGCGTTGTTTTCGGTTTTCGTAGACAAGCTTTCTTT
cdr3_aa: CSVVFGFRRQAFF

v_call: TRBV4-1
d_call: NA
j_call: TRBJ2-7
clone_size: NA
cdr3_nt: TGCGCCAGCAGCCGGTGGGACACAGGCGCCTACGAGCAGTACTTC
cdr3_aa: CASSRWDTGAYEQYF

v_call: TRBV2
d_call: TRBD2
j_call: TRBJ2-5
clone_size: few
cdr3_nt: TGTGCCAGCAGTGAATTAGCGGGGTCCACCCAGTACTTC
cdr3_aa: CASSELAGSTQYF

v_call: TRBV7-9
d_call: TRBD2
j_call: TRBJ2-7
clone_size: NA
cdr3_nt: TGTGCCAGCAGCCCGCCCGACGCGGGGGAGGGAGAGCAGTACTTC
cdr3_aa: CASSPPDAGEGEQYF

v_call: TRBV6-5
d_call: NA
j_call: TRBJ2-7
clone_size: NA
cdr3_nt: TGTGCCAGCAGAACTTTGAGCTCCTACGAGCAGTACTTC
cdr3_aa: CASRTLSSYEQYF

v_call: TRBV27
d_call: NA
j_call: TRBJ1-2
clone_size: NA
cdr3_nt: TGTGCCAGCAGTTCCTATAGATTCGACTATGGCTACACCTTC
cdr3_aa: CASSSYRFDYGYTF

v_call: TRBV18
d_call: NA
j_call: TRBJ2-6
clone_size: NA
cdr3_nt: TGTGCCAGCTCGCTTCCAGGGGCTGGGGCCAACGTCCTGACTTTC
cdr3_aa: CASSLPGAGANVLTF

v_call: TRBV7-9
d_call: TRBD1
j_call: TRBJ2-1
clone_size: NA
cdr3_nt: TGTGCCAGCATCCGACAGGGGGCCTACAATGAGCAGTTCTTC
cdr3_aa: CASIRQGAYNEQFF

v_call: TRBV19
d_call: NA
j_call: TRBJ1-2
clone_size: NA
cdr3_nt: TGTGCCAGTAGTAAGTCAGCACTCTATGGCTACACCTTC
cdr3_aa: CASSKSALYGYTF

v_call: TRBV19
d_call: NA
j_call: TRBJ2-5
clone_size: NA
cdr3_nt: TGTGCCAGTAGTGCCCGGACCCTCCAAGAGACCCAGTACTTC
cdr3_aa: CASSARTLQETQYF

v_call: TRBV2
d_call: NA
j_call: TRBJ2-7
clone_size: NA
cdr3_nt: TGTGCCAGCAGTGAAAGGGGAACAGATTCCTACGAGCAGTACTTC
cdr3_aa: CASSERGTDSYEQYF

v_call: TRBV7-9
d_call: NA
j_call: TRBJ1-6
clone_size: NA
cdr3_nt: TGTGCCAGCAGCTTAGTAGCCTCCTATAATTCACCCCTCCACTTT
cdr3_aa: CASSLVASYNSPLHF

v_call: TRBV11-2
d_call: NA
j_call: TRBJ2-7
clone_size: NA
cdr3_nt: TGTGCCAGCAGCTCGACAGGGAGGCCCTACGAGCAGTACTTC
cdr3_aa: CASSSTGRPYEQYF

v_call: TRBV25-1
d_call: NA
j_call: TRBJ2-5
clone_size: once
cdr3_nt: TGTGCCAGCAGTGATGAGTACCAAGAGACCCAGTACTTC
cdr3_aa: CASSDEYQETQYF